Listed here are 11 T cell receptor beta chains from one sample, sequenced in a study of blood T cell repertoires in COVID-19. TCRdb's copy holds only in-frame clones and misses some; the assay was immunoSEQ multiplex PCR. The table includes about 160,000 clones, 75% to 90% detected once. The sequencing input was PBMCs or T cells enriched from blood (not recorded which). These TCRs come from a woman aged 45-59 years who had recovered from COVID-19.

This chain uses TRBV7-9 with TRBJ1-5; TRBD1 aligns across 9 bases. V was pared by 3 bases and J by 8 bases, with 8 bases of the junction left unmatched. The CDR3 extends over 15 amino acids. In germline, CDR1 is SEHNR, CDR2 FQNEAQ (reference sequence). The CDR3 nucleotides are TGTGCCAGCAGCTTGGGACAGGGCCTGGGGGAGCCCCAGCATTTT. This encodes CASSLGQGLGEPQHF.

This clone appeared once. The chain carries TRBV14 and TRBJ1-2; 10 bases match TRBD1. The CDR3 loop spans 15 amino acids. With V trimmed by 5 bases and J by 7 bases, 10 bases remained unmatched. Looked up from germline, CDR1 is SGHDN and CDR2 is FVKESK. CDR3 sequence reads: CASSSRDRGSSGYTF. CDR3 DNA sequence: TGTGCCAGCAGCTCCCGGGACAGGGGTAGTAGTGGCTACACCTTC.

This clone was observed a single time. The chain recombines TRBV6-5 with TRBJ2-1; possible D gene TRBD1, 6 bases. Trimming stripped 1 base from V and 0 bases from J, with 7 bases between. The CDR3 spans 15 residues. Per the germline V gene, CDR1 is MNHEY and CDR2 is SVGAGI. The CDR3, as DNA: TGTGCCAGCAGTTACTTACAGGGCTCCTACAATGAGCAGTTCTTC. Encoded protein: CASSYLQGSYNEQFF.

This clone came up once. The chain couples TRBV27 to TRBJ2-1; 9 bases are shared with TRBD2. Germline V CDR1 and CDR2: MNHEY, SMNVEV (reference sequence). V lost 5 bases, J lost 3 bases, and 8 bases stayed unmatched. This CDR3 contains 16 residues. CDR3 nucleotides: TGTGCCAGCAGTGCCTGGACTAGCGTAAACTACAATGAGCAGTTCTTC. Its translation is CASSAWTSVNYNEQFF.

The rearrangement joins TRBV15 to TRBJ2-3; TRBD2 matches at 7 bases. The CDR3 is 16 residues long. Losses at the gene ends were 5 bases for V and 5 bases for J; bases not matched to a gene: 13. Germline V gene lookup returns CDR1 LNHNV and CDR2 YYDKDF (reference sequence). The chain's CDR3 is CATSSLGGGRRDTQYF. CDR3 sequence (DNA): TGTGCCACCAGCTCACTCGGGGGAGGGCGGAGAGATACGCAGTATTTT.

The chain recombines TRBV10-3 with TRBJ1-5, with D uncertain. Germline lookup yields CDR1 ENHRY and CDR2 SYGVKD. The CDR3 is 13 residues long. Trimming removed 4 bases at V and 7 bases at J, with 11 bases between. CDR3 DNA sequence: TGTGCCATCAGTGGCAGGAAAGACCAGCCCCAGCATTTT. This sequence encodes CAISGRKDQPQHF.

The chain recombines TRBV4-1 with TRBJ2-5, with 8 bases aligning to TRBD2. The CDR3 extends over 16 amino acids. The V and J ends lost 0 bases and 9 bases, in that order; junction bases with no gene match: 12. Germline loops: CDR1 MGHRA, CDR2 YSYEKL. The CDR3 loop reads CASSQDPSVRGVSQYF. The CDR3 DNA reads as TGCGCCAGCAGCCAAGATCCATCGGTGCGGGGGGTTTCCCAGTACTTC.

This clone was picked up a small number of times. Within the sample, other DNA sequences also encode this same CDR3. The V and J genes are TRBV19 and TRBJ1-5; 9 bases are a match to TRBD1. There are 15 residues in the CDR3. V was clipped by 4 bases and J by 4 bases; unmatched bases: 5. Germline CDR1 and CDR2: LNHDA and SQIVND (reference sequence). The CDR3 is CASSKWGQGNQPQHF. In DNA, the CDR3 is TGTGCCAGTAGTAAATGGGGACAGGGAAATCAGCCCCAGCATTTT.

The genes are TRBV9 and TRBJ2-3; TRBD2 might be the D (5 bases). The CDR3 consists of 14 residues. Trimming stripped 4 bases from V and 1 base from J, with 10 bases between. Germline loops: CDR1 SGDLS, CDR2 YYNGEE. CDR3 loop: CASSTTGGTDTQYF. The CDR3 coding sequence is TGTGCCAGCAGCACCACCGGGGGCACAGATACGCAGTATTTT.

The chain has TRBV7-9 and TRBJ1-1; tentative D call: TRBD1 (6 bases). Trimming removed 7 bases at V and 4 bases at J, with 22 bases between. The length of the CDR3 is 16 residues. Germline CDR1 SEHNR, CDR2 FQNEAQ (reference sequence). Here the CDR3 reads CASTHGGTRSGTEAFF. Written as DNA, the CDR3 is TGTGCCAGCACACACGGGGGGACAAGGTCGGGCACTGAAGCTTTCTTT.

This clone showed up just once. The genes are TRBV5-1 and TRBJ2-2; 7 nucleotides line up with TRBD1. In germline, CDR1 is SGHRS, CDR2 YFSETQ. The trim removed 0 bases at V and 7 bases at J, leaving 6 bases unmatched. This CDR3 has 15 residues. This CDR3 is CASSLEGRGSGELFF. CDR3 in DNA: TGCGCCAGCAGCTTGGAGGGCAGGGGGAGCGGGGAGCTGTTTTTT.